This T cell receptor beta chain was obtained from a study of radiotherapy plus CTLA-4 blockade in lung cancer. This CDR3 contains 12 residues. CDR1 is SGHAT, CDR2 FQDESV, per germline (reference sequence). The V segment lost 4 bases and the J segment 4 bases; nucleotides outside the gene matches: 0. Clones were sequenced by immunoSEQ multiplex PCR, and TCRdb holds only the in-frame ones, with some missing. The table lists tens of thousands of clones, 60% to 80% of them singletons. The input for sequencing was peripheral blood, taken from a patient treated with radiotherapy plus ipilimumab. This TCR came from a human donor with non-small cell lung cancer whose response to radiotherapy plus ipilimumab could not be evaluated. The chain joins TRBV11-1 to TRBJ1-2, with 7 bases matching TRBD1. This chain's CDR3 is CASSWDSYGYTF. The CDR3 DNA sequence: TGTGCCAGCAGCTGGGACAGCTATGGCTACACCTTC.